The rows below give T cell receptor beta chains drawn from one sample of a study of T-cell memory formation after mild COVID-19. TCRdb ran MiXCR on the 5' RACE reads and lists one entry per CDR3 protein. The table shows approximately 340,000 distinct CDR3 sequences, with around 15% occurring only once. The sequenced sample was PBMCs or a T cell subset sorted from them (not recorded which). These receptors originate from a man in his late teens or twenties who had mild COVID-19 (a few samples of this study predate the infection). Cell type and time point are not known. Each CDR3 is given with its conserved first and last residue. Each record gives: D gene, clone size, V gene, J gene, CDR3 DNA, CDR3 protein. D genes are given only for firm matches. Clone size appears in some rows only: once, few, many, or a class for an expanded clone.

D: -; size: -; V: TRBV12-5; J: TRBJ2-5; DNA: TGTGCTAGTGGTTTGGTGTCGCGAGAGACCCAGTACTTC; CDR3: CASGLVSRETQYF
D: -; size: -; V: TRBV11-2; J: TRBJ2-7; DNA: TGTGCCAGCAGCTCCCGGTTAGGGGACTACGAGCAGTACTTC; CDR3: CASSSRLGDYEQYF
D: -; size: few; V: TRBV7-2; J: TRBJ1-2; DNA: TGTGCCAGCAGCTTAGTACCAGATCTGTCTACCCACCCTTTC; CDR3: CASSLVPDLSTHPF
D: -; size: few; V: TRBV7-2; J: TRBJ1-2; DNA: TGTGCCAGCAGCTTAGAGGGTCGGAGCGGCTACACCTTC; CDR3: CASSLEGRSGYTF
D: -; size: -; V: TRBV5-1; J: TRBJ2-3; DNA: TGCGCCAGCAGCCTGACTAGGTCTACAGATACGCAGTATTTT; CDR3: CASSLTRSTDTQYF
D: -; size: -; V: TRBV7-8; J: TRBJ2-2; DNA: TGTGCCAGCAGCCCCGAGAGGGTCACCGGGGAGCTGTTTTTT; CDR3: CASSPERVTGELFF
D: -; size: few; V: TRBV7-2; J: TRBJ2-1; DNA: TGTGCCAGCAGCCCACGCGGCTTCCGCAATGAGCAGTTCTTC; CDR3: CASSPRGFRNEQFF
D: -; size: -; V: TRBV7-7; J: TRBJ2-2; DNA: TGTGCTAGCAGACTGGGCTCTAACACCGGGGAGCTGTTTTTT; CDR3: CASRLGSNTGELFF
D: TRBD2; size: -; V: TRBV6-2/TRBV6-3; J: TRBJ2-5; DNA: TGTGCCAGCAGTGTAGCGGGGCTCTGGGAGACCCAGTACTTC; CDR3: CASSVAGLWETQYF
D: -; size: -; V: TRBV24-1; J: TRBJ2-2; DNA: TGTGCCACGGCGGCAGGGGCCACCGGGGAGCTGTTTTTT; CDR3: CATAAGATGELFF
D: TRBD1; size: many; V: TRBV7-2; J: TRBJ1-1; DNA: TGTGCCAGCAGCTTAGTATTTCGTCAGGGGGCCACGGCAGTCACTGAAGCTTTCTTT; CDR3: CASSLVFRQGATAVTEAFF
D: -; size: many; V: TRBV29-1; J: TRBJ2-3; DNA: TGCAGCGTTGCCCAGGGAACAGATACGCAGTATTTT; CDR3: CSVAQGTDTQYF
D: -; size: few; V: TRBV29-1; J: TRBJ1-1; DNA: TGCAGCGTTGTCTACAGGGCGGTGGGCACTGAAGCTTTCTTT; CDR3: CSVVYRAVGTEAFF